This T cell receptor (beta chain) was identified during a study of blood T cells in healthy people across ages. Findings and caveats of the study: Naive CD4+ cells and diversity were both higher in long-lived donors than in aged donors.

A few counts support this clonotype. Its antigen is undetermined. Together with a sample-barcoded 5' primer, a J-beta primer mix was included in a second PCR lasting about 7 to 11 cycles. The template-switch adaptor was a 5' adaptor with 12 random nucleotides. It tagged each cDNA molecule. Each CDR3 protein gets one entry after TCRdb re-called the 5' RACE reads with MiXCR. The table has roughly 1.5 million distinct CDR3 sequences, under 55% seen once. Sequencing used blood. This clonotype was sampled from a woman under 30 in good health.

CDR3 DNA sequence: TGTGCCAGCAGGACCAATGAGCAGTTCTTC. Its translation: CASRTNEQFF. This chain connects TRBV12-3 or TRBV12-4 to TRBJ2-1, with D uncertain. This CDR3 contains 10 residues. Trimming removed 6 bases from V and 6 bases from J, with 3 bases in between.